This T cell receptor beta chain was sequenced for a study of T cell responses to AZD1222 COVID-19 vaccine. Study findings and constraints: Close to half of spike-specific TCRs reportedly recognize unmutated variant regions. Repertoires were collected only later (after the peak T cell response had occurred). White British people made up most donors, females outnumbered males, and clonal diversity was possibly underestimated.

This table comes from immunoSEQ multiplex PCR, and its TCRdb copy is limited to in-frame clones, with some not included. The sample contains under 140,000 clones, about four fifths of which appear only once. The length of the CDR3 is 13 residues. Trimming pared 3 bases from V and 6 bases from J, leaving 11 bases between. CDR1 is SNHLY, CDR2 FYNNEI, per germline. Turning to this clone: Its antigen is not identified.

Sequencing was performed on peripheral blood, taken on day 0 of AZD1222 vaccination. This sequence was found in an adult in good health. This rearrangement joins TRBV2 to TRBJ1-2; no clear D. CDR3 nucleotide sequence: TGTGCCAGCAGTGATAGCCTGCTTAATGGCTACACCTTC. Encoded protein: CASSDSLLNGYTF.